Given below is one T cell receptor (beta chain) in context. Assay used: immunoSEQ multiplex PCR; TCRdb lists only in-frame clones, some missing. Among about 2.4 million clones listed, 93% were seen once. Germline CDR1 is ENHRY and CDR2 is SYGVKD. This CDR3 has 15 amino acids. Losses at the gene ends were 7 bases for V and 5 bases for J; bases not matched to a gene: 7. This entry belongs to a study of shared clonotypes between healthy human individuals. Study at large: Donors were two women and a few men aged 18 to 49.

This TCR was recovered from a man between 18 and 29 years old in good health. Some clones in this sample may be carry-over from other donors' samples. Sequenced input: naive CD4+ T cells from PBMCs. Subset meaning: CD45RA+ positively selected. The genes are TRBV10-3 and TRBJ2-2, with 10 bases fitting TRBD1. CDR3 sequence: CAITPGQGRTGELFF. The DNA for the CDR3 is TGTGCCATCACCCCGGGACAGGGGAGGACCGGGGAGCTGTTTTTT.